The 20 T cell receptor beta chains listed next were all sequenced from one sample in a study of resident and recirculating memory T cells in vitiligo. Generated by immunoSEQ multiplex PCR, the TCRdb table keeps only in-frame clones and is missing some. The repertoire holds more than 35,000 clones, with around 90% as singletons. Sample: blood. These receptors were taken from a male donor with vitiligo.

The J gene is TRBJ2-7, the V gene TRBV7-6; TRBD2 aligns across 12 bases. J lost 0 bases, V lost 4 bases, and 4 bases had no gene match. Germline loops: CDR1 SGHVS, CDR2 FNYEAQ. The CDR3 covers 16 residues. The CDR3 DNA reads as TGTGCCAGCAGCTCCAGACTAGCGGGGGCCTCCTACGAGCAGTACTTC. It codes for CASSSRLAGASYEQYF. The full variable domain, in which reference TRBV7-6 and TRBJ2-7 provide the parts outside the CDR3, is GAGVSQSPRYKVTKRGQDVALRCDPISGHVSLYWYRQALGQGPEFLTYFNYEAQQDKSGLPNDRFSAERPEGSISTLTIQRTEQRDSAMYRCASSSRLAGASYEQYFGPGTRLTVT.

This sequence joins TRBV4-3 and TRBJ1-1; D is unresolved. This CDR3 comprises 15 residues. CDR1 LGHNA and CDR2 YSLEER come from the germline V gene. V lost 0 bases and J 6 bases, leaving 14 bases between the germline ends. The CDR3 loop reads CASSQDARGNSEAFF. The CDR3 bases are TGCGCCAGCAGCCAAGATGCCCGAGGGAATTCTGAAGCTTTCTTT.

This clone showed up just once. The chain carries TRBV7-9 and TRBJ2-3, with D maybe TRBD1 (5 bases). Germline V gives CDR1 SEHNR, CDR2 FQNEAQ (reference sequence). CDR3 size: 12 residues. Trimming took 6 bases from V and 11 from J, leaving 15 bases between them. CDR3 in DNA: TGTGCCAGCAGGGTATTGAGCACAGGGCAGTATTTT. Protein sequence: CASRVLSTGQYF.

CDR3 amino acids: CASSYSQGRSYEQYF. The DNA of the CDR3 is TGTGCCAGCAGTTACTCACAGGGGCGGTCCTACGAGCAGTACTTC. The V gene is TRBV6-5, the J gene TRBJ2-5, with 7 bases identical to TRBD1. The end of the DNA aligns better with TRBJ2-7, so the J call may be wrong. The CDR3 sequence is 15 residues long. The V gene's germline CDR1 is MNHEY and CDR2 SVGAGI.

The genes are TRBV29-1 and TRBJ2-5; unclear D gene. Germline V gene lookup returns CDR1 SQVTM and CDR2 ANQGSEA. The CDR3 spans 12 residues. The V gene lost 3 bases and the J gene lost 3 bases, with 8 bases spanning the gap. This CDR3 is CSVERGKETQYF. Here the CDR3 DNA reads TGCAGCGTTGAGAGAGGTAAAGAGACCCAGTACTTC.

The chain carries TRBV29-1 and TRBJ2-7; the match to TRBD1 covers 7 bases. J lost 2 bases, V lost 7 bases, and 5 bases had no gene match. The CDR3 is made up of 12 amino acids. Germline V lookup: CDR1 SQVTM, CDR2 ANQGSEA. The CDR3 nucleotides are TGCAGCGCCGGGACAGACGCCTACGAGCAGTACTTC. Residues: CSAGTDAYEQYF.

This rearrangement joins TRBV4-2 to TRBJ2-7, with 7 bases fitting TRBD1. V lost 0 bases, J lost 5 bases, and 4 bases stayed unmatched. The CDR3 consists of 14 residues. Per the germline V gene, CDR1 is LGHNA and CDR2 is YNFKEQ. The chain's CDR3 is CASSQEPDRDEQYF. The DNA for the CDR3 is TGTGCCAGCAGCCAAGAACCCGACAGGGACGAGCAGTACTTC.

The genes are TRBV6-6 and TRBJ1-3; 7 nucleotides match TRBD1. Germline V gene lookup returns CDR1 MNHNY and CDR2 SVGAGI (reference sequence). The junction had 8 bases not matched to a gene; V was cut back by 2 bases and J by 4 bases. The CDR3 runs to 16 residues. The CDR3 DNA is TGTGCCAGCAGTTACGATCGAGGGGGCGCAGGAAACACCATATATTTT. Its protein product is CASSYDRGGAGNTIYF.

The chain joins TRBV29-1 to TRBJ1-2; 9 bases map to TRBD1. After removal of 4 bases from V and 8 bases from J, the junction contained 14 bases not matched to a gene. Germline CDR1 SQVTM, CDR2 ANQGSEA. The CDR3 loop spans 15 amino acids. The CDR3 DNA sequence: TGCAGCGTTGTGACAGGGGGTCTCACCCGAGGAGGCTACACCTTC. Translating it yields CSVVTGGLTRGGYTF.

This chain connects TRBV6-4 to TRBJ2-1; TRBD2 matches 7 bases. The germline V gene has CDR1 MRHNA and CDR2 SNTAGT. V lost 2 bases, J lost 0 bases, and 4 bases stayed unmatched. There are 16 residues in the CDR3. Here the CDR3 DNA reads TGTGCCAGCAGTGACGGGCTAGCGGCCTCCTACAATGAGCAGTTCTTC. This gives the protein CASSDGLAASYNEQFF.

The DNA of the CDR3 is TGCGCCAGCAGCGCTAGCGGGTCAGGAGAGGAGACCCAGTACTTC. Amino acid sequence: CASSASGSGEETQYF. The chain uses TRBV5-1 and TRBJ2-5; 8 nucleotides agree with TRBD2. This CDR3 region has 15 residues. The J segment lost 5 bases and the V segment lost 4 bases, leaving 10 bases of the junction unmatched. Germline V gives CDR1 SGHRS, CDR2 YFSETQ.

V usage is TRBV7-8 and J usage is TRBJ1-5; no reliable D call. The V end was cut by 1 base, the J end by 4 bases, with 8 bases between. The length of the CDR3 is 14 residues. Germline V lookup: CDR1 SGHVS, CDR2 FQNEAQ. The CDR3 region is CASSLERINQPQHF. CDR3 in DNA: TGTGCCAGCAGCTTAGAGCGCATAAATCAGCCCCAGCATTTT.

The chain is built from TRBV7-9 and TRBJ1-6; TRBD1 aligns across 8 bases. Germline V CDR1 and CDR2: SEHNR, FQNEAQ (reference sequence). The CDR3 is made up of 15 amino acids. V lost 3 bases and J lost 7; bases outside the gene matches: 5. The CDR3 reads CASSFGQGGNSPLHF. In nucleotides, the CDR3 is TGTGCCAGCAGCTTCGGACAGGGAGGCAATTCACCCCTCCACTTT.

The chain combines TRBV4-1 with TRBJ2-7, with 8 bases fitting TRBD1. Trimming at V came to 3 bases and at J to 4 bases, leaving 2 bases not matched to a gene. Germline CDR1 and CDR2: MGHRA and YSYEKL. This CDR3 comprises 13 residues. The CDR3 bases are TGCGCCAGCAGCCAGGGGACAGGTTACGAGCAGTACTTC. The encoded protein is CASSQGTGYEQYF.

The rearrangement links TRBV7-9 to TRBJ2-7; D might be TRBD2 (6 bases). CDR1 is SEHNR, CDR2 FQNEAQ, per germline (reference sequence). The CDR3 contains 15 residues. Trimming pared 4 bases from V and 3 bases from J, leaving 16 bases between. The CDR3: CASSSVGSFDYEQYF. CDR3 DNA sequence: TGTGCCAGCAGCTCCGTCGGGAGCTTCGACTACGAGCAGTACTTC.

The genes are TRBV9 and TRBJ1-5, with D possibly TRBD1 on 5 matching bases. The germline V gene encodes CDR1 SGDLS and CDR2 YYNGEE. Trimming cost V 4 bases and J 8 bases, with 16 bases left between them. CDR3 size: 14 residues. The CDR3, as DNA: TGTGCCAGCAGCCCCCGGGGGGATCAGGAGCCCCAGCATTTT. Translating it yields CASSPRGDQEPQHF. The whole variable domain, filled in from reference TRBV9 and TRBJ1-5, reads DSGVTQTPKHLITATGQRVTLRCSPRSGDLSVYWYQQSLDQGLQFLIQYYNGEERAKGNILERFSAQQFPDLHSELNLSSLELGDSALYFCASSPRGDQEPQHFGDGTRLSIL.

This sequence joins TRBV11-1 and TRBJ2-5, with TRBD1 identical over 9 bases. Per the germline V gene, CDR1 is SGHAT and CDR2 is FQDESV (reference sequence). The CDR3 spans 13 residues. The junction had 3 bases not matched to a gene; V was cut back by 5 bases and J by 5 bases. The CDR3: CASSPDRGETQYF. The DNA for the CDR3 is TGTGCCAGCAGCCCCGACAGGGGGGAGACCCAGTACTTC.

The chain joins TRBV9 to TRBJ2-3, with D possibly being TRBD1 (6 bases). There are 15 residues in the CDR3. Trimming removed 4 bases from V and 0 bases from J, with 12 bases in between. CDR1 and CDR2 (germline): SGDLS, YYNGEE. The CDR3, as DNA: TGTGCCAGCAGCCCCGTGGGGGCTAGCACAGATACGCAGTATTTT. Translating gives CASSPVGASTDTQYF.

This clone was found once. The chain uses TRBV7-2 and TRBJ1-1; unclear D gene. With 5 bases removed from V and 7 bases from J, the gap between germline ends came to 17 bases. CDR1 and CDR2 from the germline V gene are SGHTA and FQGNSA. The CDR3 sequence is 14 residues long. CDR3 sequence: CASSRSREAFEAFF. In DNA form, the CDR3 reads TGTGCCAGCAGCCGGTCCCGGGAGGCATTTGAAGCTTTCTTT.

The V and J genes are TRBV30 and TRBJ1-1; unclear D gene. V was shortened by 3 bases and J by 1 base, with 9 bases between the two germline ends. Germline-derived CDR1 and CDR2 are GTSNPN and SVGIG (reference sequence). The CDR3 runs to 13 residues. In DNA, the CDR3 is TGTGCCTGGAGGCCAGCAGGGAACACTGAAGCTTTCTTT. Protein product: CAWRPAGNTEAFF. Full variable domain (rest looked up from reference TRBV30 and TRBJ1-1): SQTIHQWPATLVQPVGSPLSLECTVEGTSNPNLYWYRQAAGRGLQLLFYSVGIGQISSEVPQNLSASRPQDRQFILSSKKLLLSDSGFYLCAWRPAGNTEAFFGQGTRLTVV.